The rows below give T cell receptor beta chains drawn from one sample of a study of PD-1 blockade in classical Hodgkin lymphoma. Produced via immunoSEQ multiplex PCR; TCRdb's table is partial and in-frame only. The data show roughly 40,000 clones, 60% to 75% seen once. The source material was peripheral blood mononuclear cells (PBMCs), sampled at baseline. The receptors come from a human donor with classical Hodgkin lymphoma. Each CDR3 is given with its conserved first and last residue. The D gene is left open where the match is weak. The size entry is marked missing in some rows and otherwise reads once, few, many or a size class.

size: few; D: TRBD2; J: TRBJ2-5; V: TRBV5-1; DNA: TGCGCCAGCAGCGGAAATAGCGGGAGGGCCATAGAGACCCAGTACTTC; CDR3: CASSGNSGRAIETQYF
size: .; D: TRBD1; J: TRBJ2-7; V: TRBV7-9; DNA: TGTGCCAGCAGCCCCGCGCGACAGGGGCCCTACGAGCAGTACTTC; CDR3: CASSPARQGPYEQYF
size: .; D: .; J: TRBJ2-3; V: TRBV7-6; DNA: TGTGCCAGCAGCTTAGGGGTCGGGGGAAGCGCAGATACGCAGTATTTT; CDR3: CASSLGVGGSADTQYF
size: .; D: TRBD1; J: TRBJ2-2; V: TRBV7-7; DNA: TGTGCCAGCAGCTCATCGGGGACAGGGTGGCCTAACACCGGGGAGCTGTTTTTT; CDR3: CASSSSGTGWPNTGELFF
size: .; D: .; J: TRBJ2-2; V: TRBV9; DNA: TGTGCCAGCAGCGTAGTCTCGGCCGGGGAGCTGTTTTTT; CDR3: CASSVVSAGELFF
size: .; D: TRBD2; J: TRBJ2-5; V: TRBV29-1; DNA: TGCAGCGCCGACGGGACTAGCGGGAGGTGGGAGACCCAGTACTTC; CDR3: CSADGTSGRWETQYF
size: .; D: .; J: TRBJ1-2; V: TRBV6-6; DNA: TGTGCCAGCTATAAACAGTCTAACTATGGCTACACCTTC; CDR3: CASYKQSNYGYTF
size: few; D: .; J: TRBJ2-7; V: TRBV9; DNA: TGTGCCAGCAGCGTAGGAGGGAACTACGAGCAGTACTTC; CDR3: CASSVGGNYEQYF
size: .; D: TRBD1; J: TRBJ2-1; V: TRBV18; DNA: TGTGCCAGCTCCATTATGGGACAGTTCTACAATGAGCAGTTCTTC; CDR3: CASSIMGQFYNEQFF
size: .; D: TRBD1; J: TRBJ2-3; V: TRBV18; DNA: TGTGCCAGCTCACCACCGGGACAGGGGGGCACAGATACGCAGTATTTT; CDR3: CASSPPGQGGTDTQYF
size: .; D: .; J: TRBJ1-1; V: TRBV9; DNA: TGTGCCAGCAGCGTGGGAGCGAACACTGAAGCTTTCTTT; CDR3: CASSVGANTEAFF
size: once; D: .; J: TRBJ1-1; V: TRBV6-6; DNA: TGTGCCAGCAGTTACAGGGTTTGGGACACTGAAGCTTTCTTT; CDR3: CASSYRVWDTEAFF
size: .; D: TRBD2; J: TRBJ2-3; V: TRBV28; DNA: TGTGCCAGCAGTTTTTATAGCGGGAGGGCAGATACGCAGTATTTT; CDR3: CASSFYSGRADTQYF
size: .; D: .; J: TRBJ1-2; V: TRBV12-5; DNA: TGTGCTAGTGGGCAGGGGACGGATGGCTACACCTTC; CDR3: CASGQGTDGYTF
size: .; D: TRBD1; J: TRBJ2-3; V: TRBV6-6; DNA: TGTGCCAGCAGCGAAGAGACAGGGTGGGCAGATACGCAGTATTTT; CDR3: CASSEETGWADTQYF
size: .; D: TRBD1; J: TRBJ2-7; V: TRBV19; DNA: TGTGCCAGTAGTATAACAGGGGATTGGAACGAGCAGTACTTC; CDR3: CASSITGDWNEQYF